The sequence of this T cell receptor beta chain was determined in a study of CD8+ T cells in alopecia areata. General study points: Among patients, TCR sharing was less clear than in mice, a difference possibly due in part to HLA diversity in the patient population. Tofacitinib significantly brought down scalp clonality and expanded CD8+ clones among top 100. Normal-skin resident alphabeta T cells also appear among scalp sample sequences.

Treatment given: oral pan-JAK inhibitor, 5-10 mg twice daily. CD4+ and CD8+ T cells were sorted from PBMCs. The V gene lost 1 base and the J gene lost 0 bases, with 11 bases spanning the gap. The CDR3 covers 16 residues. The germline gives CDR1 SGHTA, CDR2 FQGTGA. Notes on this clone: Its target is not known.

It was cDNA, reverse transcribed from extracted RNA, that served as the sequencing template. The repertoire was sequenced with immunoSEQ multiplex PCR; TCRdb's copy has only in-frame clones and lacks some. The table has about 200,000 clones, roughly two fifths seen once. The rearrangement links TRBV7-3 to TRBJ2-3; D may be TRBD1 (6 bases). The sequences come from CD4+ T cells sorted from blood, collected between weeks 30 and 35, from a patient treated with tofacitinib. The sequence was obtained from a human donor with alopecia areata. CDR3 DNA: TGTGCCAGCAGCTTAAACCCAGGGGCTAGCACAGATACGCAGTATTTT. It specifies CASSLNPGASTDTQYF. The full variable domain, its missing parts supplied by reference TRBV7-3 and TRBJ2-3, is GAGVSQTPSNKVTEKGKYVELRCDPISGHTALYWYRQSLGQGPEFLIYFQGTGAADDSGLPNDRFFAVRPEGSVSTLKIQRTERGDSAVYLCASSLNPGASTDTQYFGPGTRLTVL.